A single sample gave rise to the 32 T cell receptor beta chains below, sequenced in a study of blood T cell repertoires in COVID-19. The table came from immunoSEQ multiplex PCR; TCRdb's copy has only in-frame clones and leaves some out. The table has more than 200,000 clones, around 86% seen once. Material for sequencing was peripheral blood. Receptors originate from an elderly woman with COVID-19, enrolled during active disease.

This chain uses TRBV5-1 with TRBJ2-5; TRBD1 matches 9 bases. V gave up 5 bases and J gave up 2 bases; unmatched junction bases: 7. The CDR3 totals 15 residues. The germline CDR1 and CDR2 sequences are SGHRS and YFSETQ. CDR3 in DNA: TGCGCCAGCAGTGATGGACAGGGGCGGCAAGAGACCCAGTACTTC. Protein: CASSDGQGRQETQYF.

In DNA, the CDR3 is TGTGCCAGCAGCGATGGTGTACAGGGGGTTCAAGAGACCCAGTACTTC. Its protein is CASSDGVQGVQETQYF. The genes are TRBV9 and TRBJ2-5, with TRBD1 identical over 8 bases. V shed 3 bases and J 2 bases; nucleotides not matched to a gene: 9. Germline V lookup: CDR1 SGDLS, CDR2 YYNGEE. The CDR3 runs 16 residues.

The CDR3 DNA follows: TGTGCCAGCCGGAGGAGACGGACAGGGGTCTACGAGCAGTACTTC. This codes for CASRRRRTGVYEQYF. This chain uses TRBV6-5 with TRBJ2-7; 9 bases map to TRBD1. This CDR3 contains 15 residues. V lost 8 bases, J lost 3 bases, and 11 bases stayed unmatched. Per the germline V gene, CDR1 is MNHEY and CDR2 is SVGAGI.

The chain joins TRBV9 to TRBJ2-7; maybe TRBD2 (7 bases). V shed 3 bases and J shed 4 bases, with 17 bases lying between them. Per germline, CDR1 SGDLS and CDR2 YYNGEE. The CDR3 sequence is 15 residues long. The DNA of the CDR3 is TGTGCCAGCAGCGCCCGGGGGGCATCCCAATACGAGCAGTACTTC. Protein sequence: CASSARGASQYEQYF.

CDR3 sequence reads: CASSYYGGTSPLHF. DNA of the CDR3: TGTGCCAGCAGCTACTACGGCGGGACTTCACCCCTCCACTTT. This rearrangement joins TRBV5-5 to TRBJ1-6, with a possible D match to TRBD1 (5 bases). CDR1 is SGHKS and CDR2 is YYEKEE in the germline V gene (reference sequence). V lost 3 bases and J lost 9, with 13 bases in between. The CDR3 has 14 amino acids.

The chain employs TRBV5-1 and TRBJ1-1, with D tentatively TRBD1 (5 bases). Germline CDR1 SGHRS, CDR2 YFSETQ. The germline V and J ends were trimmed by 4 bases and 4 bases, with 14 bases remaining between them. The CDR3 is 14 residues long. CDR3 residues: CASSLQGVGTEAFF. The DNA of the CDR3 is TGCGCCAGCAGCCTGCAGGGTGTTGGCACTGAAGCTTTCTTT. The whole variable domain, filled in from reference TRBV5-1 and TRBJ1-1, reads KAGVTQTPRYLIKTRGQQVTLSCSPISGHRSVSWYQQTPGQGLQFLFEYFSETQRNKGNFPGRFSGRQFSNSRSEMNVSTLELGDSALYLCASSLQGVGTEAFFGQGTRLTVV.

The chain has TRBV18 and TRBJ2-3, with D perhaps TRBD1 (6 bases). From germline, CDR1 is KGHSH and CDR2 LQKENI. The CDR3 runs to 15 residues. V shed 5 bases and J shed 2 bases, with 14 bases lying between them. The CDR3 coding sequence is TGTGCCAGCTCAACAGACAGGAGTCCCACAGATACGCAGTATTTT. Translating it yields CASSTDRSPTDTQYF.

This rearrangement joins TRBV2 to TRBJ2-1, with 7 nucleotides matching TRBD2. Germline V gives CDR1 SNHLY, CDR2 FYNNEI. J lost 13 bases, V lost 9 bases, and 6 bases had no gene match. The CDR3 contains 10 residues. The CDR3 protein is CARSSGVQFF. DNA of the CDR3: TGTGCCAGATCGAGCGGGGTACAGTTCTTC.

The J gene is TRBJ2-7, the V gene TRBV5-5; D not resolved. Germline lookup yields CDR1 SGHKS and CDR2 YYEKEE (reference sequence). This CDR3 spans 13 amino acids. V lost 3 bases and J 2 bases, leaving 9 bases between the germline ends. CDR3 loop: CASSSPQTYEQYF. The DNA for the CDR3 is TGTGCCAGCAGCTCCCCACAAACCTACGAGCAGTACTTC.

This rearrangement joins TRBV29-1 to TRBJ1-1, with 7 positions matching TRBD1. Germline V lookup: CDR1 SQVTM, CDR2 ANQGSEA. CDR3 size: 12 residues. Trimming removed 4 bases from V and 4 bases from J; junction bases left unmatched: 3. The CDR3 region is CSVVRGLTEAFF. The CDR3, as DNA: TGCAGCGTTGTGAGGGGGCTCACTGAAGCTTTCTTT.

The chain joins TRBV18 to TRBJ1-1; D not certain. In germline, CDR1 is KGHSH, CDR2 LQKENI. Trimming took 2 bases from V and 2 from J, leaving 15 bases between them. CDR3 length: 16 amino acids. The CDR3, as DNA: TGTGCCAGCTCACCAATTCTAACCGGGGTCAACACTGAAGCTTTCTTT. Translation: CASSPILTGVNTEAFF. Complete variable domain (other parts from reference TRBV18 and TRBJ1-1): NAGVMQNPRHLVRRRGQEARLRCSPMKGHSHVYWYRQLPEEGLKFMVYLQKENIIDESGMPKERFSAEFPKEGPSILRIQQVVRGDSAAYFCASSPILTGVNTEAFFGQGTRLTVV.

The chain carries TRBV5-1 and TRBJ2-5, with 10 bases identical to TRBD1. CDR3 length: 15 amino acids. The J segment lost 3 bases and the V segment lost 4 bases, leaving 6 bases of the junction unmatched. In germline, CDR1 is SGHRS, CDR2 YFSETQ. DNA for the CDR3: TGCGCCAGCAGCAGGCCGACAGGGGGCGAAGAGACCCAGTACTTC. Translated, it gives CASSRPTGGEETQYF.

This clone has only a few counts. The chain links TRBV4-1 to TRBJ1-5, with D perhaps TRBD1 (5 bases). There are 16 residues in the CDR3. V shed 4 bases and J shed 3 bases, with 16 bases lying between them. Germline V lookup: CDR1 MGHRA, CDR2 YSYEKL. CDR3 sequence reads: CASSRNTGLNNQPQHF. In DNA form, the CDR3 reads TGCGCCAGCAGCCGAAACACGGGACTGAACAATCAGCCCCAGCATTTT.

The V call is TRBV11-2, the J call TRBJ1-1, with a possible D match to TRBD1 (5 bases). There are 13 residues in the CDR3. Trimming stripped 3 bases from V and 4 bases from J, with 9 bases between. Looked up from germline, CDR1 is SGHAT and CDR2 is FQNNGV. The DNA for the CDR3 is TGTGCCAGCAGCTTCAGGGTCGGCACTGAAGCTTTCTTT. Translating it yields CASSFRVGTEAFF. Combining the CDR3 with reference TRBV11-2 and TRBJ1-1 gives the whole variable domain EAGVAQSPRYKIIEKRQSVAFWCNPISGHATLYWYQQILGQGPKLLIQFQNNGVVDDSQLPKDRFSAERLKGVDSTLKIQPAKLEDSAVYLCASSFRVGTEAFFGQGTRLTVV.

This rearrangement joins TRBV9 to TRBJ2-1; tentatively, D is TRBD2 (7 bases). The CDR3 has 16 residues. Germline V gene lookup returns CDR1 SGDLS and CDR2 YYNGEE. The V end lost 1 base, the J end lost 2 bases, and 13 bases lay between the germline ends. The CDR3 region is CASSVNPGGTYNEQFF. The CDR3 nucleotides read TGTGCCAGCAGCGTAAACCCGGGGGGCACCTACAATGAGCAGTTCTTC.

The chain couples TRBV7-6 to TRBJ2-1; 8 bases match TRBD2. There are 16 residues in the CDR3. V gave up 5 bases and J gave up 2 bases; unmatched junction bases: 8. Germline-derived CDR1 and CDR2 are SGHVS and FNYEAQ. The CDR3 reads CASSPTAGVAYNEQFF. In nucleotides, the CDR3 is TGTGCCAGCAGCCCGACAGCGGGAGTCGCCTACAATGAGCAGTTCTTC.

The V gene is TRBV19, the J gene TRBJ2-1; D is perhaps TRBD2 (5 bases). Germline V CDR1 and CDR2: LNHDA, SQIVND (reference sequence). This CDR3 is 11 amino acids long. V lost 6 bases to trimming and J lost 13 bases, with 13 bases between them. In DNA form, the CDR3 reads TGTGCCAGTAGCCCGGGTCGGGGTCAGTTCTTC. Its translation is CASSPGRGQFF.

In nucleotides, the CDR3 is TGTGCCAGTAGAGGTGGTAACTATGGCTACACCTTC. Its translation: CASRGGNYGYTF. The chain employs TRBV27 and TRBJ1-2; D remains unclear. The CDR3 spans 12 residues. The germline V and J ends were trimmed by 9 bases and 1 base, with 9 bases remaining between them. Germline CDR1 reads MNHEY; CDR2 reads SMNVEV (reference sequence).

V is TRBV18 and J is TRBJ1-3, with no clear D. The CDR3 covers 15 residues. Germline CDR1 reads KGHSH; CDR2 reads LQKENI. Trimming pared 6 bases from V and 3 bases from J, leaving 15 bases between. The CDR3 nucleotides read TGTGCCAGCTCCCCCCGGGAGCTAGGTGGAAACACCATATATTTT. This gives the protein CASSPRELGGNTIYF.

The chain is built from TRBV28 and TRBJ1-2, with D unclear. This CDR3 is built from 13 residues. Germline CDR1 and CDR2: MDHEN and SYDVKM. The germline V and J ends were trimmed by 2 bases and 5 bases, with 9 bases remaining between them. CDR3 sequence reads: CASSLEIRYGYTF. In DNA form, the CDR3 reads TGTGCCAGCAGTTTAGAGATTCGGTATGGCTACACCTTC.

The chain uses TRBV7-9 and TRBJ1-2; D is possibly TRBD1 (5 bases). The germline V and J ends were trimmed by 1 base and 10 bases, with 13 bases remaining between them. The V gene's germline CDR1 is SEHNR and CDR2 FQNEAQ (reference sequence). This CDR3 region has 13 residues. The CDR3 nucleotides read TGTGCCAGCAGCTTAGATGCCAGGGCGTCCTACACCTTC. Translated: CASSLDARASYTF.

CDR3 in DNA: TGTGCCAGCAGCTCACAGGGGGGGTACGAGCAGTACTTC. Translation gives CASSSQGGYEQYF. The V call is TRBV7-3, the J call TRBJ2-7; D possibly corresponds to TRBD1 (8 bases). Looked up from germline, CDR1 is SGHTA and CDR2 is FQGTGA. CDR3 length: 13 residues. V lost 4 bases and J lost 4, with 11 bases in between. Looking up the rest from reference TRBV7-3 and TRBJ2-7 gives the full variable domain: GAGVSQTPSNKVTEKGKYVELRCDPISGHTALYWYRQSLGQGPEFLIYFQGTGAADDSGLPNDRFFAVRPEGSVSTLKIQRTERGDSAVYLCASSSQGGYEQYFGPGTRLTVT.

V usage is TRBV11-2 and J usage is TRBJ2-7; 11 nucleotides match TRBD2. This CDR3 has 14 amino acids. CDR1 SGHAT and CDR2 FQNNGV come from the germline V gene. The V segment lost 3 bases and the J segment 4 bases; nucleotides outside the gene matches: 2. The CDR3 DNA follows: TGTGCCAGCAGCTTTAGCGGGGGGGAATACGAGCAGTACTTC. This codes for CASSFSGGEYEQYF.

The V gene is TRBV14, the J gene TRBJ2-3, with TRBD2 matching over 7 bases. V gave up 3 bases and J gave up 2 bases; unmatched junction bases: 8. CDR3 length equals 16 residues. CDR1 is SGHDN, CDR2 FVKESK, per germline. The DNA of the CDR3 is TGTGCCAGCAGCCAGACCTGGGGGGGTGACACAGATACGCAGTATTTT. Translated, it gives CASSQTWGGDTDTQYF.

This chain uses TRBV6-2 or TRBV6-3 with TRBJ2-7, with a possible D match to TRBD1 (6 bases). The CDR3 loop spans 14 amino acids. The V gene's germline CDR1 is MNHEY and CDR2 SVGEGT. V was clipped by 6 bases and J by 4 bases, with 16 bases between them. CDR3 in DNA: TGTGCCAGCAGCGACCGGGACACGAATTACGAGCAGTACTTC. As protein: CASSDRDTNYEQYF.

The chain employs TRBV27 and TRBJ2-3; the D is unclear. Germline values: CDR1 MNHEY, CDR2 SMNVEV (reference sequence). V lost 6 bases to trimming and J lost 4 bases, with 8 bases between them. This CDR3 is built from 12 residues. In DNA, the CDR3 is TGTGCCAGCAGAAACATGGCAGATACGCAGTATTTT. This translates into CASRNMADTQYF.

The genes are TRBV7-2 and TRBJ1-1; 8 nucleotides line up with TRBD1. Germline V lookup: CDR1 SGHTA, CDR2 FQGNSA. The CDR3 sequence is 17 residues long. J was trimmed by 3 bases and V by 2 bases; bases with no gene match: 11. CDR3 in DNA: TGTGCCAGCAGCTTAAGGTTTGATCTGACAGGGGACACTGAAGCTTTCTTT. Its translation: CASSLRFDLTGDTEAFF.

The J gene is TRBJ1-2, the V gene TRBV5-1, with 7 positions matching TRBD1. This CDR3 spans 14 amino acids. Germline V gene data show CDR1 as SGHRS and CDR2 as YFSETQ. V shed 7 bases, J shed 2 bases, and the junction held 8 bases outside the gene matches. The CDR3 region has the DNA TGCGCCAGCTCCCCCGGGACAGCAAACTATGGCTACACCTTC. Translating gives CASSPGTANYGYTF.

In this sample, this clone turned up once. The gene calls are TRBV12-5 and TRBJ1-1, with 7 bases fitting TRBD1. Trimming removed 11 bases from V and 4 bases from J; junction bases left unmatched: 10. Germline CDR1 reads LGHNT; CDR2 reads FRNRAP. CDR3 length: 13 amino acids. The CDR3 DNA is TGTGCTGGAGACAGGGATTTGATCACTGAAGCTTTCTTT. Amino acid sequence: CAGDRDLITEAFF.

This chain uses TRBV6-5 with TRBJ1-2; D is unresolved. Germline lookup yields CDR1 MNHEY and CDR2 SVGAGI. This CDR3 has 14 amino acids. The V end lost 8 bases, the J end lost 8 bases, and 21 bases lay between the germline ends. The CDR3 nucleotides are TGTGCCAGCTCCCAGCGAGGGTCCATGAGGGGCTACACCTTC. As protein: CASSQRGSMRGYTF.

V is TRBV13 and J is TRBJ1-4; unclear D gene. CDR1 and CDR2 (germline): PRHDT, FYEKMQ (reference sequence). Trimming took off 3 bases at V and 8 bases at J, with 10 bases between the two ends. CDR3 length: 13 residues. The CDR3 here is CASSFSREEKLFF. CDR3 bases: TGTGCCAGCAGCTTCTCCCGAGAGGAAAAACTGTTTTTT.

The rearrangement links TRBV14 to TRBJ1-1, with 7 bases matching TRBD1. The junction had 4 bases not matched to a gene; V was cut back by 0 bases and J by 9 bases. Germline loops: CDR1 SGHDN, CDR2 FVKESK. The CDR3 has 13 residues. As DNA, the CDR3 is TGTGCCAGCAGCCAAGATCGGGGACAGCAAGCTTTCTTT. Residues: CASSQDRGQQAFF.